The 32 T cell receptor beta chains below were found in one sample sequenced in a study of T cells after yellow fever vaccination. TCRdb redid the calling of the 5' RACE reads with MiXCR, one entry per CDR3 protein. This table has approximately 350,000 distinct CDR3 sequences, around 10% appearing once. Sequenced material: PBMCs, taken on the day of the first yellow fever vaccination. Receptors were obtained from a young man who received the YFV17D yellow fever vaccine.

The chain carries TRBV5-6 and TRBJ2-5, with D possibly matching TRBD1 (6 bases). Germline lookup yields CDR1 SGHDT and CDR2 YYEEEE. V dropped 7 bases and J dropped 5 bases, with 18 bases sitting between them. The CDR3 covers 14 residues. This chain's CDR3 is CASRGQLEWETQYF. For the CDR3, the DNA is TGTGCCAGCCGCGGACAGCTAGAATGGGAGACCCAGTACTTC.

This clonotype showed up just a few times. This chain joins TRBV18 and TRBJ2-1; 8 nucleotides line up with TRBD1. This CDR3 has 14 amino acids. The V segment lost 3 bases and the J segment 5 bases; nucleotides outside the gene matches: 3. Germline CDR1 reads KGHSH; CDR2 reads LQKENI. CDR3 protein: CASSPLTGDNEQFF. The CDR3 DNA reads TGTGCCAGCTCACCCCTGACAGGGGACAATGAGCAGTTCTTC.

The V and J genes are TRBV20-1 and TRBJ2-1; D is uncertain. CDR3 length equals 13 residues. V lost 1 base, J lost 3 bases, and 7 bases lay in between. In germline, CDR1 is DFQATT, CDR2 SNEGSKA (reference sequence). CDR3 loop: CSARAFGYNEQFF. The CDR3 coding sequence is TGCAGTGCTAGAGCCTTTGGCTACAATGAGCAGTTCTTC.

This clonotype was seen only a few times. V gene TRBV25-1 combines with J gene TRBJ2-7; 11 bases fit TRBD2. The V and J ends lost 8 bases and 3 bases, in that order; junction bases with no gene match: 3. CDR3 length: 13 residues. Germline-derived CDR1 and CDR2 are MGHDK and SYGVNS. This CDR3 reads CASRGTSGYEQYF. CDR3 nucleotides: TGTGCCAGCCGGGGGACTAGCGGCTACGAGCAGTACTTC.

V is TRBV18 and J is TRBJ2-3; 7 nucleotides match TRBD2. The CDR3 consists of 16 residues. CDR1 and CDR2 (germline): KGHSH, LQKENI. V dropped 3 bases and J dropped 9; count of bases not matched to a gene: 15. The CDR3 bases are TGTGCCAGCTCACCCCCTCGGACTAGGTCGGTTGGAACGCAGTATTTT. Its protein product is CASSPPRTRSVGTQYF.

The chain couples TRBV15 to TRBJ1-1; 7 bases line up with TRBD1. The CDR3 length is 14 residues. The trim removed 7 bases at V and 1 base at J, leaving 6 bases unmatched. The germline gives CDR1 LNHNV, CDR2 YYDKDF (reference sequence). The CDR3 loop reads CATKPGQPNTEAFF. The CDR3 DNA is TGTGCCACCAAACCGGGACAGCCGAACACTGAAGCTTTCTTT.

This clonotype was detected ten times or more. The chain employs TRBV5-1 and TRBJ1-5; no firm D call. CDR3 length: 13 amino acids. Germline CDR1 and CDR2: SGHRS and YFSETQ. V shed 4 bases and J shed 6 bases, with 11 bases lying between them. CDR3 protein: CASSPLLGQPQHF. The CDR3 nucleotides are TGCGCCAGCAGCCCCCTCCTGGGTCAGCCCCAGCATTTT.

This clonotype has a handful of counts. V and J are TRBV6-2 or TRBV6-3 and TRBJ1-1; 8 nucleotides match TRBD1. V lost 0 bases and J lost 3; bases outside the gene matches: 12. CDR3 size: 18 residues. Germline CDR1 and CDR2: MNHEY and SVGEGT. The CDR3: CASSYSFRSGQGDTEAFF. For the CDR3, the DNA is TGTGCCAGCAGTTACTCCTTTAGATCCGGACAGGGCGACACTGAAGCTTTCTTT.

V usage is TRBV7-8 and J usage is TRBJ2-7, with 9 bases matching TRBD2. J lost 3 bases, V lost 3 bases, and 15 bases had no gene match. In germline, CDR1 is SGHVS, CDR2 FQNEAQ. The CDR3 covers 18 residues. This chain's CDR3 is CASSFWRGGGQENYEQYF. The DNA for the CDR3 is TGTGCCAGCAGCTTTTGGCGGGGGGGGGGCCAGGAGAACTACGAGCAGTACTTC.

This clonotype was recorded a few times. The chain uses TRBV5-4 and TRBJ2-7, with TRBD1 matching over 10 bases. The V segment lost 4 bases and the J segment 2 bases; nucleotides outside the gene matches: 6. The CDR3 has 15 amino acids. From germline, CDR1 is SGHNT and CDR2 YYREEE (reference sequence). CDR3 residues: CASSAGTGDAYEQYF. CDR3 DNA sequence: TGTGCCAGCAGCGCCGGGACAGGGGATGCCTACGAGCAGTACTTC.

This clonotype was observed a few times. V usage is TRBV3-1 and J usage is TRBJ2-5; 12 bases match TRBD2. The CDR3 is 15 residues long. The germline V gene encodes CDR1 LGHDT and CDR2 YNNKEL (reference sequence). V shed 5 bases and J 5 bases; nucleotides not matched to a gene: 6. CDR3 in amino acids: CASSGMLAGGETQYF. Written as DNA, the CDR3 is TGTGCCAGCAGCGGGATGCTAGCGGGGGGGGAGACCCAGTACTTC.

The chain uses TRBV7-8 and TRBJ1-5, with D unresolved. V was clipped by 5 bases and J by 1 base, with 12 bases between them. The germline V gene encodes CDR1 SGHVS and CDR2 FQNEAQ. This CDR3 comprises 15 residues. The CDR3 spells CASSDRTGSNQPQHF. The CDR3 nucleotides read TGTGCCAGCAGCGACCGGACGGGAAGCAATCAGCCCCAGCATTTT.

The chain joins TRBV7-9 to TRBJ2-1; unclear D gene. Germline-derived CDR1 and CDR2 are SEHNR and FQNEAQ (reference sequence). This CDR3 has 14 amino acids. The germline V and J ends were trimmed by 1 base and 9 bases, with 13 bases remaining between them. The chain's CDR3 is CASSLVGGHPEQFF. In DNA form, the CDR3 reads TGTGCCAGCAGCTTAGTTGGTGGTCATCCTGAGCAGTTCTTC.

V is TRBV4-1 and J is TRBJ1-6; 7 nucleotides agree with TRBD1. Germline V lookup: CDR1 MGHRA, CDR2 YSYEKL. Trimming cost V 2 bases and J 0 bases; bases outside gene matches: 4. This CDR3 has 17 residues. The chain's CDR3 is CASSQQDRSSYNSPLHF. In nucleotides, the CDR3 is TGCGCCAGCAGCCAACAGGACAGGAGCTCCTATAATTCACCCCTCCACTTT.

Only a few counts were recorded for this clonotype. The chain couples TRBV5-5 to TRBJ2-7; TRBD1 aligns across 10 bases. Looked up from germline, CDR1 is SGHKS and CDR2 is YYEKEE (reference sequence). The CDR3 is 15 amino acids. Germline trimming cut 2 bases from V and 3 bases from J; bases unmatched to any gene: 5. Here the CDR3 DNA reads TGTGCCAGCAGCTTCTCCGGGACAGGGGTCTACGAGCAGTACGTC. This codes for CASSFSGTGVYEQYV.

This clonotype was picked up a small number of times. The V gene is TRBV4-3, the J gene TRBJ2-3; 14 bases map to TRBD2. V was pared by 4 bases and J by 5 bases, with 2 bases of the junction left unmatched. Looked up from germline, CDR1 is LGHNA and CDR2 is YSLEER. The CDR3 is 15 residues long. CDR3 sequence: CASSLTSGGGDTQYF. DNA for the CDR3: TGCGCCAGCAGCCTGACTAGCGGGGGGGGAGATACGCAGTATTTT.

This chain uses TRBV2 with TRBJ1-4, with TRBD1 matching over 7 bases. J gave up 4 bases and V 8 bases, and 7 bases lay outside the gene matches. The CDR3 is 14 amino acids. The germline CDR1 and CDR2 sequences are SNHLY and FYNNEI. This CDR3 is CASRGGTDNEKLFF. The DNA of the CDR3 is TGTGCCAGCCGAGGGGGGACAGATAATGAAAAACTGTTTTTT.

The rearrangement links TRBV12-3 or TRBV12-4 to TRBJ2-5; weak D call: TRBD2 (5 bases). V lost 7 bases, J lost 1 base, and 13 bases lay in between. The CDR3 is 14 residues long. The CDR3 coding sequence is TGTGCCAGCAACACTGCTGGACTCCAAGAGACCCAGTACTTC. Translated, it gives CASNTAGLQETQYF.

A few counts support this clonotype. The chain recombines TRBV3-1 with TRBJ2-4; D is possibly TRBD2 (5 bases). The CDR3 length is 14 residues. Germline CDR1 is LGHDT and CDR2 is YNNKEL (reference sequence). Trimming left V 7 bases short and J 5 bases short, with 15 bases between. The CDR3 loop reads CASTKGEWENIQYF. The CDR3 nucleotides read TGTGCCAGCACCAAGGGAGAGTGGGAAAACATTCAGTACTTC.

The table lists this clonotype with a few counts. This chain links TRBV23-1 with TRBJ2-5, with a weak D call TRBD2 (5 bases). TRBV23-1 counts as an open reading frame of uncertain function. The CDR3 contains 15 residues. The V gene lost 2 bases and the J gene lost 7 bases, with 17 bases spanning the gap. The CDR3 coding sequence is TGCGCCAGCAGTCAACCAAGGCAAACGGGGTGGACCCAGTACTTC. Translation gives CASSQPRQTGWTQYF.

This chain connects TRBV5-1 to TRBJ1-1; D ambiguous. The germline V gene has CDR1 SGHRS and CDR2 YFSETQ. This CDR3 contains 15 residues. Trimming shortened V by 1 base and J by 1 base, and 11 bases separated the two germline ends. CDR3 nucleotides: TGCGCCAGCAGCTTGTTAGGCTCACAGAACACTGAAGCTTTCTTT. Encoded protein: CASSLLGSQNTEAFF.

This clonotype was seen many times. The chain uses TRBV5-1 and TRBJ2-3; 8 nucleotides agree with TRBD2. This CDR3 has 16 residues. The trim removed 6 bases at V and 3 bases at J, leaving 12 bases unmatched. Per the germline V gene, CDR1 is SGHRS and CDR2 is YFSETQ. The CDR3 DNA sequence: TGCGCCAGCACCACCTCACGGGGGGGCAGAACAGATACGCAGTATTTT. It encodes CASTTSRGGRTDTQYF.

The rearrangement joins TRBV28 to TRBJ1-1; D ambiguous. CDR1 and CDR2 from the germline V gene are MDHEN and SYDVKM. CDR3 length: 11 residues. V was clipped by 10 bases and J by 1 base, with 7 bases between them. The CDR3 nucleotides are TGTGCCACCCAGGAGAACACTGAAGCTTTCTTT. Residues: CATQENTEAFF.

The rearrangement uses TRBV6-2 or TRBV6-3 and TRBJ2-3; 10 nucleotides agree with TRBD2. CDR1 and CDR2 (germline): MNHEY, SVGEGT. V trimming: 7 bases; J trimming: 0 bases; junction bases outside the gene matches: 19. This CDR3 spans 20 amino acids. CDR3 loop: CASIFLPASGGHNSTDTQYF. The CDR3 nucleotides are TGTGCCAGCATATTTCTCCCCGCTAGCGGGGGCCACAATAGCACAGATACGCAGTATTTT.

This clonotype was found a few times. The chain uses TRBV6-1 and TRBJ1-6, with unresolved D. The CDR3 contains 15 residues. Germline V gene lookup returns CDR1 MNHNS and CDR2 SASEGT. V shed 6 bases and J shed 0 bases, with 9 bases lying between them. The DNA for the CDR3 is TGTGCCAGCAGCGACTGGGGCTCCTATAATTCACCCCTCCACTTT. This sequence encodes CASSDWGSYNSPLHF.

This clonotype was seen many times. The J gene is TRBJ1-4, the V gene TRBV6-5; D is unclear. CDR3 length: 15 amino acids. Trimming removed 2 bases from V and 6 bases from J, with 13 bases in between. Germline-derived CDR1 and CDR2 are MNHEY and SVGAGI. The CDR3 protein is CASSYGRTDYEKLFF. Here the CDR3 DNA reads TGTGCCAGCAGTTACGGACGGACGGACTATGAAAAACTGTTTTTT.

V is TRBV5-1 and J is TRBJ2-5; 9 bases line up with TRBD1. Trimming at V came to 0 bases and at J to 7 bases, leaving 4 bases not matched to a gene. The germline V gene encodes CDR1 SGHRS and CDR2 YFSETQ. The CDR3 runs 14 residues. In DNA, the CDR3 is TGCGCCAGCAGCTTGGTGGGACAGGGCGGGACCCAGTACTTC. Translation gives CASSLVGQGGTQYF. Looking up the rest from reference TRBV5-1 and TRBJ2-5 gives the full variable domain: KAGVTQTPRYLIKTRGQQVTLSCSPISGHRSVSWYQQTPGQGLQFLFEYFSETQRNKGNFPGRFSGRQFSNSRSEMNVSTLELGDSALYLCASSLVGQGGTQYFGPGTRLLVL.

This clonotype was found many times. The chain joins TRBV12-3 or TRBV12-4 to TRBJ2-3; TRBD1 aligns across 7 bases. This CDR3 has 14 residues. J gave up 6 bases and V 5 bases, and 8 bases lay outside the gene matches. This CDR3 is CASSPRDREDTQYF. The DNA of the CDR3 is TGTGCCAGCAGTCCCCGGGACAGAGAGGATACGCAGTATTTT.

This chain links TRBV12-3 or TRBV12-4 with TRBJ2-7; 9 bases fit TRBD2. The CDR3 loop spans 15 amino acids. The V and J ends lost 7 bases and 1 base, in that order; junction bases with no gene match: 8. The CDR3 region has the DNA TGTGCCAGCACCCTACAAGCGGGGGGATCCTACGAGCAGTACTTC. It encodes CASTLQAGGSYEQYF.

This clonotype was counted only a few times. CDR3 in amino acids: CASSPGPRLNSPLHF. The CDR3 DNA reads TGTGCCAGCTCACCAGGGCCACGTCTGAATTCACCCCTCCACTTT. The chain combines TRBV18 with TRBJ1-6; D not resolved. The CDR3 is made up of 15 amino acids. The V gene lost 2 bases and the J gene lost 7 bases, with 12 bases spanning the gap. Germline V gene data show CDR1 as KGHSH and CDR2 as LQKENI.

This clonotype came up many times. This chain joins TRBV12-3 or TRBV12-4 and TRBJ1-3; D is undetermined. Trimming cost V 7 bases and J 1 base, with 11 bases left between them. CDR3 size: 14 residues. The chain's CDR3 is CASTPGLSGNTIYF. In DNA, the CDR3 is TGTGCCAGCACCCCAGGCCTTTCTGGAAACACCATATATTTT.

This clonotype was detected only a few times. This chain connects TRBV5-8 to TRBJ2-7, with 9 nucleotides matching TRBD1. V lost 3 bases, J lost 4 bases, and 11 bases stayed unmatched. CDR3 length: 16 residues. Germline V lookup: CDR1 SGHTS, CDR2 YDEGEE. CDR3 sequence: CASSWGSGTGLYEQYF. DNA for the CDR3: TGTGCCAGCAGCTGGGGCTCCGGGACAGGGCTATACGAGCAGTACTTC.